Listed below are T cell receptor beta chains from one sample, sequenced in a study of blood T cells in healthy people across ages. MiXCR, applied by TCRdb to the 5' RACE reads, yields one record per CDR3 protein. The table lists about 970,000 distinct CDR3 sequences, just over 50% of them singletons. The sequencing sample was made of blood. These receptor sequences come from a woman in her fifties or sixties in good health. CDR3s include the opening cysteine and the closing phenylalanine or tryptophan. The order of the fields is J gene, V gene, D gene, clone size, CDR3 DNA, CDR3 protein. D genes are given only for firm matches. The size field is filled for only some rows; it gives once, few, many or a size class.

J gene: TRBJ2-7; V gene: TRBV6-1; D gene: TRBD1; clone size: many; CDR3 DNA: TGTGCCAGCAGTGAAGCCGGGACAGGATACGAGCAGTACTTC; CDR3 protein: CASSEAGTGYEQYF
J gene: TRBJ1-2; V gene: TRBV27; D gene: NA; clone size: NA; CDR3 DNA: TGTGCCAGCAGTTTCCTCAGGGGAAATGTTATCGGCTATGGCTACACCTTC; CDR3 protein: CASSFLRGNVIGYGYTF
J gene: TRBJ2-7; V gene: TRBV24-1; D gene: TRBD2; clone size: NA; CDR3 DNA: TGTGCCACCAGTGATTCCGGGACTAGCGGCCATGAGCAGTACTTC; CDR3 protein: CATSDSGTSGHEQYF
J gene: TRBJ2-3; V gene: TRBV10-3; D gene: TRBD2; clone size: NA; CDR3 DNA: TGTGCCACCATCGCCGGGACTAACACAGATACGCAGTATTTT; CDR3 protein: CATIAGTNTDTQYF
J gene: TRBJ2-6; V gene: TRBV7-8; D gene: TRBD2; clone size: many; CDR3 DNA: TGTGCCAGCAGCGCTAGATTTGCGGGAGATTTTTCTGGGGCCAACGTCCTGACTTTC; CDR3 protein: CASSARFAGDFSGANVLTF
J gene: TRBJ1-5; V gene: TRBV27; D gene: NA; clone size: few; CDR3 DNA: TGTGCCAGCAGTTTTCGGAGTAGCCAGCCCCAGCATTTT; CDR3 protein: CASSFRSSQPQHF
J gene: TRBJ2-4; V gene: TRBV20-1; D gene: NA; clone size: NA; CDR3 DNA: TGCAGTGCCCAAATCGGGACCTACTCCTACGAGCAGTATTTC; CDR3 protein: CSAQIGTYSYEQYF
J gene: TRBJ1-4; V gene: TRBV4-1; D gene: NA; clone size: NA; CDR3 DNA: TGCGCCAGCAGCCAATTTAGGTTTGAAAAACTGTTTTTT; CDR3 protein: CASSQFRFEKLFF
J gene: TRBJ1-5; V gene: TRBV20-1; D gene: NA; clone size: NA; CDR3 DNA: TGCAGTGCTAGTTTAGGGGCGGATCAGCCCCAGCATTTT; CDR3 protein: CSASLGADQPQHF
J gene: TRBJ1-6; V gene: TRBV5-1; D gene: NA; clone size: NA; CDR3 DNA: TGCGCCAGCAGCTTGGGACGGACGAGCTCCTATAATTCACCCCTCCACTTT; CDR3 protein: CASSLGRTSSYNSPLHF
J gene: TRBJ2-5; V gene: TRBV5-1; D gene: TRBD2; clone size: NA; CDR3 DNA: TGCGCCAGCAGCTTCGACACTAGCGGCCAAGAGGCCCAGTACTTC; CDR3 protein: CASSFDTSGQEAQYF
J gene: TRBJ2-3; V gene: TRBV27; D gene: TRBD2; clone size: NA; CDR3 DNA: TGTGCCAGCAGTCCTAGCGGGAGGGCTGTAGATACGCAGTATTTT; CDR3 protein: CASSPSGRAVDTQYF
J gene: TRBJ2-3; V gene: TRBV14; D gene: NA; clone size: NA; CDR3 DNA: TGTGCCAATCTCCGGGCTAGCACAGATACGCAGTATTTT; CDR3 protein: CANLRASTDTQYF
J gene: TRBJ2-1; V gene: TRBV19; D gene: TRBD1; clone size: NA; CDR3 DNA: TGTGCCAGTAACGCTGGGACAGGGGAGTACAATGAGCAGTTCTTC; CDR3 protein: CASNAGTGEYNEQFF
J gene: TRBJ2-1; V gene: TRBV15; D gene: NA; clone size: NA; CDR3 DNA: TGTGCCACCAGCAGAGCTGGCAATGAGCAGTTCTTC; CDR3 protein: CATSRAGNEQFF
J gene: TRBJ2-3; V gene: TRBV5-8; D gene: NA; clone size: few; CDR3 DNA: TGTGCCAGCAGCCCCCAATGGATAGAAGATACGCAGTATTTT; CDR3 protein: CASSPQWIEDTQYF
J gene: TRBJ2-7; V gene: TRBV29-1; D gene: NA; clone size: once; CDR3 DNA: TGTGGCGTTGGTGAGGGTGGCGAGCAGTACTTC; CDR3 protein: CGVGEGGEQYF
J gene: TRBJ2-3; V gene: TRBV3-1; D gene: NA; clone size: NA; CDR3 DNA: TGTGCCAGCAGCCACAGGACTCTCACAGATACGCAGTATTTT; CDR3 protein: CASSHRTLTDTQYF
J gene: TRBJ2-7; V gene: TRBV20-1; D gene: TRBD2; clone size: NA; CDR3 DNA: TGCAGTGCTAGTGGACTAGCGGGTCCCTACGAGCAGTACTTC; CDR3 protein: CSASGLAGPYEQYF
J gene: TRBJ2-5; V gene: TRBV9; D gene: NA; clone size: NA; CDR3 DNA: TGTGCCAGCAGCGTAGATGGGACTCGTGACGAAGAGCAGTACTTC; CDR3 protein: CASSVDGTRDEEQYF
J gene: TRBJ2-7; V gene: TRBV6-1; D gene: NA; clone size: NA; CDR3 DNA: TGTGCCACAACGGGGAGAAGCTCCTACAATGAGCAGTACTTC; CDR3 protein: CATTGRSSYNEQYF
J gene: TRBJ2-5; V gene: TRBV28; D gene: TRBD2; clone size: NA; CDR3 DNA: TGTGCCAGCAGTCCGCGAGCTAGCGGGCTGCAAGAGACCCAGTACTTC; CDR3 protein: CASSPRASGLQETQYF
J gene: TRBJ1-5; V gene: TRBV7-9; D gene: NA; clone size: NA; CDR3 DNA: TGTGCCAGCAGCTTGTCCCAGGTTGGGGATGGCAATCAGCCCCAGCATTTT; CDR3 protein: CASSLSQVGDGNQPQHF
J gene: TRBJ1-2; V gene: TRBV7-9; D gene: NA; clone size: NA; CDR3 DNA: TGTGCCAGCAGACCAGACACTGTCTATGGCTACACCTTC; CDR3 protein: CASRPDTVYGYTF
J gene: TRBJ2-2; V gene: TRBV27; D gene: NA; clone size: NA; CDR3 DNA: TGTGCCAGCAAGCCTTCTCCAGCGGGCGTCACCGGGGAGCTGTTTTTT; CDR3 protein: CASKPSPAGVTGELFF
J gene: TRBJ2-2; V gene: TRBV19; D gene: TRBD1; clone size: NA; CDR3 DNA: TGTGCCAGTAGTAGGACAGGGGAAGCCGGGGAGCTGTTTTTT; CDR3 protein: CASSRTGEAGELFF
J gene: TRBJ2-3; V gene: TRBV10-2; D gene: NA; clone size: NA; CDR3 DNA: TGCGCCAGCAGTGACGTAGGGGGGGGCACAGATACGCAGTATTTT; CDR3 protein: CASSDVGGGTDTQYF
J gene: TRBJ1-2; V gene: TRBV4-2; D gene: NA; clone size: NA; CDR3 DNA: TGTGCCAGCAGCCAAGTTCAGGGTGACAACTATGGCTACACCTTC; CDR3 protein: CASSQVQGDNYGYTF
J gene: TRBJ2-3; V gene: TRBV6-5; D gene: NA; clone size: once; CDR3 DNA: TGTGCCAGCCGGGGAAACGAAGATACGCAGTATTTT; CDR3 protein: CASRGNEDTQYF
J gene: TRBJ1-1; V gene: TRBV20-1; D gene: NA; clone size: NA; CDR3 DNA: TGCAGTGCTGATAACCGGGGGAACACTGAAGCTTTCTTT; CDR3 protein: CSADNRGNTEAFF
J gene: TRBJ2-7; V gene: TRBV7-9; D gene: TRBD1; clone size: NA; CDR3 DNA: TGTGCCAGCAGCTTATCAGACAGGGACGAGCAGTACTTC; CDR3 protein: CASSLSDRDEQYF
J gene: TRBJ1-4; V gene: TRBV12-3/TRBV12-4; D gene: NA; clone size: few; CDR3 DNA: TGTGCCAGCCATGAGGGGAAGGGGCGTGGAAAACTGTTTTTT; CDR3 protein: CASHEGKGRGKLFF
J gene: TRBJ2-2; V gene: TRBV6-5; D gene: NA; clone size: NA; CDR3 DNA: TGTGCCAGCAGTTACCTCGACAGGTCCACCGGGGAGCTGTTTTTT; CDR3 protein: CASSYLDRSTGELFF
J gene: TRBJ1-2; V gene: TRBV9; D gene: NA; clone size: NA; CDR3 DNA: TGTGCCAGCAGCGTCAGTACAGGGAAGAACTATGGCTACACCTTC; CDR3 protein: CASSVSTGKNYGYTF
J gene: TRBJ1-2; V gene: TRBV29-1; D gene: NA; clone size: few; CDR3 DNA: TGCAGCGTTGGATTCCCCACCCTAAACTATGGCTACACCTTC; CDR3 protein: CSVGFPTLNYGYTF
J gene: TRBJ2-5; V gene: TRBV2; D gene: NA; clone size: NA; CDR3 DNA: TGTGCCACTAACGGGGTAGGGCAAGAGACCCAGTACTTC; CDR3 protein: CATNGVGQETQYF
J gene: TRBJ2-3; V gene: TRBV7-9; D gene: TRBD2; clone size: NA; CDR3 DNA: TGTGCCAGCAGCTTTCCGGCTAGCGGGGATACGCAGTATTTT; CDR3 protein: CASSFPASGDTQYF
J gene: TRBJ2-5; V gene: TRBV20-1; D gene: NA; clone size: few; CDR3 DNA: TGCAGTGCTAGAGATCAAGAGGGCAACCAAGAGACCCAGTACTTC; CDR3 protein: CSARDQEGNQETQYF
J gene: TRBJ2-4; V gene: TRBV12-3/TRBV12-4; D gene: TRBD2; clone size: NA; CDR3 DNA: TGTGCCAGCAGCCTACTAGCGGGAGGGCTAGGCAAAAACATTCAGTACTTC; CDR3 protein: CASSLLAGGLGKNIQYF
J gene: TRBJ2-5; V gene: TRBV14; D gene: NA; clone size: NA; CDR3 DNA: TGTGCCAGCAGCCAAGGGGCCAGATTGGAGACCCAGTACTTC; CDR3 protein: CASSQGARLETQYF
J gene: TRBJ2-7; V gene: TRBV28; D gene: TRBD2; clone size: NA; CDR3 DNA: TGTGCCAGCAGCACCAGCGGGATCTACGAGCAGTACTTC; CDR3 protein: CASSTSGIYEQYF
J gene: TRBJ2-5; V gene: TRBV20-1; D gene: TRBD1; clone size: NA; CDR3 DNA: TGCAGTGCTAGAAGGACAGGCATCCTGGGGAGCCAAGAGACCCAGTACTTC; CDR3 protein: CSARRTGILGSQETQYF
J gene: TRBJ2-4; V gene: TRBV11-1; D gene: TRBD2; clone size: few; CDR3 DNA: TGTGCCAGCAGCTTACGGCCCGGGGGGGTGGCCAAAAACATTCAGTACTTC; CDR3 protein: CASSLRPGGVAKNIQYF
J gene: TRBJ2-5; V gene: TRBV7-2; D gene: TRBD2; clone size: NA; CDR3 DNA: TGTGCCAGCACCAAAAGCGGGAGGGCTACGCAGCAGTACTTC; CDR3 protein: CASTKSGRATQQYF
J gene: TRBJ1-5; V gene: TRBV29-1; D gene: TRBD1; clone size: once; CDR3 DNA: TGCAGCGTTGGCGGTTGGGACAGGGCGGGAGTGTTTCAGCCCCAGCATTTT; CDR3 protein: CSVGGWDRAGVFQPQHF
J gene: TRBJ2-3; V gene: TRBV7-2; D gene: NA; clone size: NA; CDR3 DNA: TGTGCCAGCAGCCCAATCCCGGGCGCCACAGATACGCAGTATTTT; CDR3 protein: CASSPIPGATDTQYF